The 7 T cell receptor beta chains below were found in one sample sequenced in a study of PD-1 blockade in classical Hodgkin lymphoma. Assay: immunoSEQ multiplex PCR; the TCRdb copy retains only in-frame clones and omits some. The sample contains nearly 25,000 clones, over 70% of which appear only once. Every patient experienced relapse after autologous stem cell transplantation, and brentuximab vedotin exposure varied. The sequencing used peripheral blood mononuclear cells (PBMCs), collected at baseline. The receptors were gathered from a human donor with classical Hodgkin lymphoma.

The chain combines TRBV10-2 with TRBJ1-3; D is uncertain. The CDR3 runs to 12 residues. V was cut by 4 bases and J by 4 bases, with 5 bases left in between. CDR1 and CDR2 (germline): WSHSY, SAAADI. CDR3 DNA sequence: TGCGCCAGCAGTGTCCGCGGAAACACCATATATTTT. Amino acids: CASSVRGNTIYF.

V is TRBV29-1 and J is TRBJ2-3; D ambiguous. Per the germline V gene, CDR1 is SQVTM and CDR2 is ANQGSEA. The V and J ends lost 3 bases and 0 bases respectively, with 13 bases between them. CDR3 size: 15 residues. CDR3 region: CSVEGRRLSTDTQYF. Here the CDR3 DNA reads TGCAGCGTTGAGGGAAGGCGGCTAAGCACAGATACGCAGTATTTT.

The chain uses TRBV2 and TRBJ1-1, with D maybe TRBD1 (5 bases). Germline V gives CDR1 SNHLY, CDR2 FYNNEI. The CDR3 sequence is 15 residues long. Trimming removed 7 bases at V and 0 bases at J, with 15 bases between. The CDR3 DNA is TGTGCCAGCAAAAACAGGATTTCCATGAACACTGAAGCTTTCTTT. It encodes CASKNRISMNTEAFF.

The chain is built from TRBV4-2 and TRBJ2-5, with 7 bases fitting TRBD2. This CDR3 region has 15 residues. Germline V gives CDR1 LGHNA, CDR2 YNFKEQ. The trim removed 0 bases at V and 4 bases at J, leaving 5 bases unmatched. The CDR3 region has the DNA TGTGCCAGCAGCCAAGAAGCGGGACTACGAGAGACCCAGTACTTC. Its protein is CASSQEAGLRETQYF.

V usage is TRBV4-1 and J usage is TRBJ2-7; TRBD1 aligns across 7 bases. The CDR3 sequence is 16 residues long. CDR1 and CDR2 from the germline V gene are MGHRA and YSYEKL. The V gene end was trimmed by 4 bases and the J gene end by 1 base; junction bases not matched to a gene: 10. CDR3: CASSPLGQSSSYEQYF. In DNA, the CDR3 is TGCGCCAGCAGCCCCTTGGGACAGTCCTCTTCCTACGAGCAGTACTTC.

The rearrangement links TRBV19 to TRBJ1-5, with 7 positions matching TRBD1. The germline CDR1 and CDR2 sequences are LNHDA and SQIVND (reference sequence). This CDR3 region has 14 residues. Trimming at V came to 4 bases and at J to 7 bases, leaving 7 bases not matched to a gene. The CDR3 protein is CASSTQGVGQPQHF. For the CDR3, the DNA is TGTGCCAGTAGTACCCAGGGGGTAGGGCAGCCCCAGCATTTT.

This chain uses TRBV4-2 with TRBJ2-2, with TRBD1 matching 11 bases. Unmatched junction bases numbered 7, after V lost 6 bases and J lost 7 bases. The CDR3 totals 15 residues. Germline lookup yields CDR1 LGHNA and CDR2 YNFKEQ. The CDR3 DNA reads as TGTGCCAGCAGGCCAGGACAGGGGGCGGGCGGGGAGCTGTTTTTT. This gives the protein CASRPGQGAGGELFF.